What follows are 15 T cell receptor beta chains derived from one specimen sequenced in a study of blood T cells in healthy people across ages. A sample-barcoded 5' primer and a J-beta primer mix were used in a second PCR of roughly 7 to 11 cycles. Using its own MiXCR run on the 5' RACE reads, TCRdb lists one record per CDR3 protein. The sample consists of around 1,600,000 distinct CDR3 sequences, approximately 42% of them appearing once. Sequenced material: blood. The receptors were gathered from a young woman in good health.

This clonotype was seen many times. CDR3 DNA: TGCAGTGCTAGAGCCGGGACTACCTCCTACAATGAGCAGTTCTTC. Its protein is CSARAGTTSYNEQFF. The rearrangement uses TRBV20-1 and TRBJ2-1, with TRBD2 identical over 7 bases. Germline V gene lookup returns CDR1 DFQATT and CDR2 SNEGSKA (reference sequence). The trim removed 1 base at V and 0 bases at J, leaving 3 bases unmatched. The CDR3 runs to 15 residues.

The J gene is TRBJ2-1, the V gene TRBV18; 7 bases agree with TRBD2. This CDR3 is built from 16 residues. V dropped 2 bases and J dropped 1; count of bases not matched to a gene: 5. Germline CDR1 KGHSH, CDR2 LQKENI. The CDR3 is CASSPWGSGSYNEQFF. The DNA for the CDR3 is TGTGCCAGCTCACCATGGGGTAGCGGGTCCTACAATGAGCAGTTCTTC.

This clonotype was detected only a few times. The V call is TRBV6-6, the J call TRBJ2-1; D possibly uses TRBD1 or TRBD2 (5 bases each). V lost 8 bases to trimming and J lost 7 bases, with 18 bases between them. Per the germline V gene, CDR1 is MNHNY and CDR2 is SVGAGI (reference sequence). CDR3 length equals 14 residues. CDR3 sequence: CASSSGPQPNEQFF. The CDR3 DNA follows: TGTGCCAGCTCGTCGGGGCCGCAACCAAATGAGCAGTTCTTC.

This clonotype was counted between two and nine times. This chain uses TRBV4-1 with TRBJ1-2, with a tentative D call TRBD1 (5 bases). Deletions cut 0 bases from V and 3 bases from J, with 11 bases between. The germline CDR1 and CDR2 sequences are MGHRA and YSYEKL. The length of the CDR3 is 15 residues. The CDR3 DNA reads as TGCGCCAGCAGCCAAGATCCAGGGTCTGACTATGGCTACACCTTC. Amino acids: CASSQDPGSDYGYTF.

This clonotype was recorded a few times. CDR3 amino acids: CASSYGAGVTEAFF. The CDR3 nucleotides read TGTGCCAGCAGTTACGGGGCAGGGGTCACTGAAGCTTTCTTT. The chain employs TRBV6-5 and TRBJ1-1; a possible D gene is TRBD1 (6 bases). V lost 2 bases, J lost 4 bases, and 11 bases lay in between. Germline V gene sequence: CDR1 MNHEY, CDR2 SVGAGI. The length of the CDR3 is 14 residues.

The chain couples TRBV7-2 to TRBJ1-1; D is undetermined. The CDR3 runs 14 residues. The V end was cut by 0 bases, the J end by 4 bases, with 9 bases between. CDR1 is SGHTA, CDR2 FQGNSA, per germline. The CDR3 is CASSLAQVVTEAFF. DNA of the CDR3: TGTGCCAGCAGCTTAGCCCAGGTGGTCACTGAAGCTTTCTTT.

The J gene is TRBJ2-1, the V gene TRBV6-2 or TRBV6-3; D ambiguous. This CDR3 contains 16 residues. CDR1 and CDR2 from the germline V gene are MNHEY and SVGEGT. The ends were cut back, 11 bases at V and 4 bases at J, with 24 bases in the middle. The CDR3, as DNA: TGTGCCGGCATCACCCTGGGCTCAAAGGGTTACAATGAGCAGTTCTTC. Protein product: CAGITLGSKGYNEQFF.

CDR3 sequence: CSVGNPQRFYEQYF. CDR3 DNA sequence: TGCAGCGTTGGGAACCCCCAGCGATTCTACGAGCAGTACTTC. The rearrangement joins TRBV29-1 to TRBJ2-7; D remains ambiguous. CDR3 size: 14 residues. The V gene lost 4 bases and the J gene lost 3 bases, with 16 bases spanning the gap. Germline assignment: CDR1 SQVTM and CDR2 ANQGSEA.

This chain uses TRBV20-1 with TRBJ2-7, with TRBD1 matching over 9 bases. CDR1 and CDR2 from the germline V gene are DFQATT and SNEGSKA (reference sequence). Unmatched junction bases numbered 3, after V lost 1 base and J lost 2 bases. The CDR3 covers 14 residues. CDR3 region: CSARARQGAYEQYF. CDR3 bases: TGCAGTGCTAGAGCTAGACAGGGGGCCTACGAGCAGTACTTC.

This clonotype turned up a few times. The CDR3 DNA is TGTGCCAGCAGTTACTCGTGGGGAACTGAAGCTTTCTTT. This codes for CASSYSWGTEAFF. The chain joins TRBV6-2 or TRBV6-3 to TRBJ1-1; D remains ambiguous. Germline CDR1 reads MNHEY; CDR2 reads SVGEGT. The CDR3 length is 13 residues. V lost 0 bases and J 5 bases, leaving 7 bases between the germline ends.

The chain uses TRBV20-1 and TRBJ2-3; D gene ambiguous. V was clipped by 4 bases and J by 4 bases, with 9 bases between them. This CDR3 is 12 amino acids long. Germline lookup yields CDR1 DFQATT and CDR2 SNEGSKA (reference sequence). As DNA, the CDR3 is TGCAGTGCTATAGGACCAGCAGATACGCAGTATTTT. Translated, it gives CSAIGPADTQYF.

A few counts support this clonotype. The CDR3 DNA follows: TGTGCCAGCAGTCCGACTAGCGGGACAGAGACCCAGTACTTC. Translation: CASSPTSGTETQYF. The chain uses TRBV6-6 and TRBJ2-5; 11 bases are a match to TRBD2. J was trimmed by 4 bases and V by 5 bases; bases with no gene match: 3. The CDR3 has 14 residues. CDR1 is MNHNY, CDR2 SVGAGI, per germline (reference sequence).

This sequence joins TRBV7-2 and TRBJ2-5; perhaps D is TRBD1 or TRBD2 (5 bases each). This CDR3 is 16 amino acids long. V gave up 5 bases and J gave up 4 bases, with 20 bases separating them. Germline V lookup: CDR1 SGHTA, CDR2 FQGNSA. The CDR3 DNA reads TGTGCCAGCAGCCCAACGGCTAGCCTGAGGGGAGAGACCCAGTACTTC. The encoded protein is CASSPTASLRGETQYF.

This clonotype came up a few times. The CDR3 coding sequence is TGTGCCAGCAGCCCCAAGTCCGGGGGGACCCAGTACTTC. It encodes CASSPKSGGTQYF. The J gene is TRBJ2-5, the V gene TRBV7-2, with D tentatively TRBD2 (6 bases). CDR1 and CDR2 from the germline V gene are SGHTA and FQGNSA. Trimming left V 5 bases short and J 7 bases short, with 14 bases between. The CDR3 is 13 residues long. Full variable domain (missing parts from reference TRBV7-2 and TRBJ2-5): GAGVSQSPSNKVTEKGKDVELRCDPISGHTALYWYRQSLGQGLEFLIYFQGNSAPDKSGLPSDRFSAERTGGSVSTLTIQRTQQEDSAVYLCASSPKSGGTQYFGPGTRLLVL.

Here the CDR3 reads CASSYGAVSNEQFF. In DNA form, the CDR3 reads TGTGCCAGCAGTTACGGGGCGGTTTCTAATGAGCAGTTCTTC. The rearrangement joins TRBV6-5 to TRBJ2-1, with D tentatively TRBD1 (5 bases). Germline CDR1 and CDR2: MNHEY and SVGAGI. Trimming removed 2 bases from V and 7 bases from J, with 12 bases in between. The CDR3 length is 14 residues.